Listed here is a single T cell receptor beta chain. V was pared by 5 bases and J by 8 bases, with 13 bases of the junction left unmatched. The CDR3 totals 16 residues. Looked up from germline, CDR1 is MNHEY and CDR2 is SMNVEV (reference sequence). The PCR contained 60 Vbeta and 13 Jbeta primers. Sequenced by immunoSEQ multiplex PCR; TCRdb stores in-frame clones only, minus some. Recorded here are approximately 210,000 clones; the top ten clones represent roughly 0.98%. The data were taken from a study of cytomegalovirus exposure and HLA in healthy donors. The material sequenced was PBMCs. The sequence was collected from a woman aged 25 to 45 in good health and CMV-seropositive. The chain has TRBV27 and TRBJ1-3; TRBD1 aligns across 9 bases. Written as DNA, the CDR3 is TGTGCCAGCAGTCCATCCGGACAGGGGCGTAGGGACACCATATATTTT. This translates into CASSPSGQGRRDTIYF.